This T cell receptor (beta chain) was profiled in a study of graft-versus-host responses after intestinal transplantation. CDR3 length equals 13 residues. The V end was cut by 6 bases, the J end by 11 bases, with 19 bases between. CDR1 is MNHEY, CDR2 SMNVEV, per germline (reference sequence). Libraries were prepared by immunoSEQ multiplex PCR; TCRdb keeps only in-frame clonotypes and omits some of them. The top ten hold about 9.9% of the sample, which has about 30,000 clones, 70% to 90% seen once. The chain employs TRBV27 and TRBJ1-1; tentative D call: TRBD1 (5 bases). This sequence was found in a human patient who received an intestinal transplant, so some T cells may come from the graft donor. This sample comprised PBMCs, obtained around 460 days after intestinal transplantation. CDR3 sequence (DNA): TGTGCCAGCAGCCGACATGGGACTGGGTGGGCTTTCTTT. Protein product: CASSRHGTGWAFF.